This TCR beta chain was sequenced in a study of vaccination effects on CD4 cells after COVID-19. Under the ViraFEST assay, PBMC were stimulated with viral peptide pools so that antigen-specific CD4+ T cells expanded. Sequencing was performed afterwards. Following 10 days of culture, CD4+ T cells were isolated. None of the vaccinated had previously contracted SARS-CoV-2, and their nucleocapsid antibodies tested negative. Germline V gene data show CDR1 as MGHRA and CDR2 as YSYEKL. There are 14 residues in the CDR3. The V end was cut by 3 bases, the J end by 9 bases, with 12 bases between. Regarding this clone: Its specificity is unknown.

Generated by immunoSEQ multiplex PCR, the TCRdb table keeps only in-frame clones and is missing some. The sample consists of tens of thousands of clones, approximately 70% of them appearing once. The starting material was CD4+ T cells from PBMCs cultured with SARS-CoV-2 spike peptides, obtained before COVID-19 vaccination. This chain joins TRBV4-1 and TRBJ1-6, with D perhaps matching TRBD1 (5 bases). The receptor was isolated from a human donor who received a COVID-19 vaccine. The CDR3 DNA reads TGCGCCAGCAGCCAGCTCTACGGGGGTTCACCCCTCCACTTT. Translating gives CASSQLYGGSPLHF.